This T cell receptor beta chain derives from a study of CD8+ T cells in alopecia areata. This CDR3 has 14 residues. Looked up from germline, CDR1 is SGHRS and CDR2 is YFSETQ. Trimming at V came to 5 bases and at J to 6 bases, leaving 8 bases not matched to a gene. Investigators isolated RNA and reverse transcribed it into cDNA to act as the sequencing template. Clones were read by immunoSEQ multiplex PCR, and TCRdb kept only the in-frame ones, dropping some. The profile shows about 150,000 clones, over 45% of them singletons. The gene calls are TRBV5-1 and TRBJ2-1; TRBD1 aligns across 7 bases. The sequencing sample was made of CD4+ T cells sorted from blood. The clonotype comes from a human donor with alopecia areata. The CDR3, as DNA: TGCGCCAGCAGAGACAGGGAATCCCTCAATGAGCAGTTCTTC. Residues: CASRDRESLNEQFF.